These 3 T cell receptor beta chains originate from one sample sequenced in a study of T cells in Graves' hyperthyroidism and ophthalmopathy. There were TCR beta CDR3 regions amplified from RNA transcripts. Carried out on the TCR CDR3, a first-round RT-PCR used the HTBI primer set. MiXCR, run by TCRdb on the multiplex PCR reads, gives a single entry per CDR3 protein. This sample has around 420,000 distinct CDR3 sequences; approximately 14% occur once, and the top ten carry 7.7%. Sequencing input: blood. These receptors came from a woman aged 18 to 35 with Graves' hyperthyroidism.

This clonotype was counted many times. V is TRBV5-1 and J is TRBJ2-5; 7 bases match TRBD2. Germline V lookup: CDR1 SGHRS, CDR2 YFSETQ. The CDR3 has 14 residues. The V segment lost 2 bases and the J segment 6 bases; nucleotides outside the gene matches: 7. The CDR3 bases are TGCGCCAGCAGCTTCTCTCAGACTAGCCAGACCCAGTACTTC. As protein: CASSFSQTSQTQYF.

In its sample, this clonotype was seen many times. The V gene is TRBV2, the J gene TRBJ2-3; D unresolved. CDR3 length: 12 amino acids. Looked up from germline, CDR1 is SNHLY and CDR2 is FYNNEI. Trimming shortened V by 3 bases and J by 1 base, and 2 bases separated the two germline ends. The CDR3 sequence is CASSEGTDTQYF. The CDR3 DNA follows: TGTGCCAGCAGTGAGGGCACAGATACGCAGTATTTT.

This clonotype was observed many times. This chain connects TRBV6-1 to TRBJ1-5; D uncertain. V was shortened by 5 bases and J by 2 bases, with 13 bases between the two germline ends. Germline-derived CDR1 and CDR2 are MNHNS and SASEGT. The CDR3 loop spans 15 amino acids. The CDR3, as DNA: TGTGCCAGCAGTAACCCGGCAGGAGGCAATCAGCCCCAGCATTTT. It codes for CASSNPAGGNQPQHF.